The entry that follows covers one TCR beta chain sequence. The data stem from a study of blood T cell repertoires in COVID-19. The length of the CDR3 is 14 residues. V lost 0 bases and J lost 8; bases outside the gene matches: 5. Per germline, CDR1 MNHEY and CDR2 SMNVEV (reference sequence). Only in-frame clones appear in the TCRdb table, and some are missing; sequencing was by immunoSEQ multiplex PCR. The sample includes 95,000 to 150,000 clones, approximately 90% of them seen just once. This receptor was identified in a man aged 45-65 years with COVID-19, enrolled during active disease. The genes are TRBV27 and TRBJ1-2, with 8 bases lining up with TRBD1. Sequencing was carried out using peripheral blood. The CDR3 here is CASSLSQGARGYTF. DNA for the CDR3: TGTGCCAGCAGTTTATCCCAGGGGGCCAGGGGCTACACCTTC.